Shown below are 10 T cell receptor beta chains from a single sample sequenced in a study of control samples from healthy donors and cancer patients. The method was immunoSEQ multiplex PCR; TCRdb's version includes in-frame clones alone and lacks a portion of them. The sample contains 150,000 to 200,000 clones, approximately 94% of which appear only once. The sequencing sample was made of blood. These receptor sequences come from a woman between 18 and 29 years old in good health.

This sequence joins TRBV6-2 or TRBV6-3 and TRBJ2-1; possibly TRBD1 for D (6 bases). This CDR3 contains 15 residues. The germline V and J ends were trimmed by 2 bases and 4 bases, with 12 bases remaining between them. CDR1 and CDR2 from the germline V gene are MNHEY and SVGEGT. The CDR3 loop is CASSYMDSRYNEQFF. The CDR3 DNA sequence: TGTGCCAGCAGTTACATGGACAGCCGTTACAATGAGCAGTTCTTC.

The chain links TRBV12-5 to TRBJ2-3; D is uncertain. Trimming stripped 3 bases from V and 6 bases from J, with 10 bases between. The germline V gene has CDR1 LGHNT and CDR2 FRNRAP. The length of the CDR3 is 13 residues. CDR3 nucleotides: TGTGCTAGTGGTTTAAGTGCAATTGATACGCAGTATTTT. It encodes CASGLSAIDTQYF.

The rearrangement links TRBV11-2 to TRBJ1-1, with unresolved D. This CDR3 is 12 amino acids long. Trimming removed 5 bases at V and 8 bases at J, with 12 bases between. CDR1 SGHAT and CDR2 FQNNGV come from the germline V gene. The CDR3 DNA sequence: TGTGCCAGCAGCCCCACGGGAAGGGAAGCTTTCTTT. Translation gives CASSPTGREAFF.

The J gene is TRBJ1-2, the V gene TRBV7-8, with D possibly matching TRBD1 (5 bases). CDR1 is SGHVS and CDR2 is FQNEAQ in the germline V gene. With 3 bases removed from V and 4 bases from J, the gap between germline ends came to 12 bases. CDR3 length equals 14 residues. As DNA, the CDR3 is TGTGCCAGCAGCTTTGAGGCGCAGGGCTATGGCTACACCTTC. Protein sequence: CASSFEAQGYGYTF.

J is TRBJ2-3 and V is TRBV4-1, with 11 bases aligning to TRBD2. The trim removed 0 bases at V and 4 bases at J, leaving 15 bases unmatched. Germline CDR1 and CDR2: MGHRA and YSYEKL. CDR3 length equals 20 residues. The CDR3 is CASSQDREVASGGRSDTQYF. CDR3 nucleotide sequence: TGCGCCAGCAGCCAAGATCGGGAAGTCGCTAGCGGGGGGCGATCAGATACGCAGTATTTT.

In nucleotides, the CDR3 is TGCGCCAGCAGCGCCGACAGGGCGGCTTATGGCTACACCTTC. Encoded protein: CASSADRAAYGYTF. This chain uses TRBV5-1 with TRBJ1-2; 7 nucleotides agree with TRBD1. The V gene end was trimmed by 4 bases and the J gene end by 5 bases; junction bases not matched to a gene: 8. This CDR3 is 14 amino acids long. In germline, CDR1 is SGHRS, CDR2 YFSETQ.

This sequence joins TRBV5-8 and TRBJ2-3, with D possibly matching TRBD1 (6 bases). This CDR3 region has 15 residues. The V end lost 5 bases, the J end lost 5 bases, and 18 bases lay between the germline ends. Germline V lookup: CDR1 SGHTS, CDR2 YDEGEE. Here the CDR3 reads CASSPQGTWEDTQYF. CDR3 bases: TGTGCCAGCAGTCCCCAGGGGACGTGGGAAGATACGCAGTATTTT.

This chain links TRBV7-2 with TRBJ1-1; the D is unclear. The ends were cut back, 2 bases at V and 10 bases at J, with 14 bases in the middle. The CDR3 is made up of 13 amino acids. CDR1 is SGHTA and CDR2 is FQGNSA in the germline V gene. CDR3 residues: CASSLIDPRGAFF. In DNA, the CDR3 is TGTGCCAGCAGCTTAATCGATCCCCGGGGAGCTTTCTTT.

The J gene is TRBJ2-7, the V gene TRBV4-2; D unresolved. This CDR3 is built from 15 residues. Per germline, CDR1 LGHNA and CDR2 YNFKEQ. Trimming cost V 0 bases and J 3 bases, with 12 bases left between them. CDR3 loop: CASSQDRLDSYEQYF. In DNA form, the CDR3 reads TGTGCCAGCAGCCAAGATCGTCTAGATAGCTACGAGCAGTACTTC.

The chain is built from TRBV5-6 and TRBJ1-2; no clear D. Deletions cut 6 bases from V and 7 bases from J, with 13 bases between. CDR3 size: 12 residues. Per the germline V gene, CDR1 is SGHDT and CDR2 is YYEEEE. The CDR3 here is CASNLNWGGYTF. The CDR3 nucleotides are TGTGCCAGCAATCTGAACTGGGGTGGCTACACCTTC.